This TCR beta chain was identified in a study of T cells after yellow fever vaccination. The CDR3 contains 14 residues. V was clipped by 7 bases and J by 2 bases, with 12 bases between them. TCRdb re-called the 5' RACE reads through MiXCR, storing one row per CDR3 protein. The sample has about 340,000 distinct CDR3 sequences; roughly an eighth are singletons. This TCR derives from a man between 18 and 35 years old who received the YFV17D yellow fever vaccine. Sample: CD4+ T cells sorted from PBMCs, taken 15 days after the yellow fever booster vaccination. The chain has TRBV12-3 or TRBV12-4 and TRBJ1-5; D remains unclear. CDR3 sequence reads: CASKDAEGNQPQHF. In DNA, the CDR3 is TGTGCCAGCAAGGACGCCGAGGGCAATCAGCCCCAGCATTTT.